This entry lists 3 T cell receptor beta chains sequenced from one sample in a study of CD8 T cells in Susac syndrome (dated by TCRdb to about 2019). Library preparation was by the immunoSEQ multiplex PCR assay. RNA was extracted using the RNeasy kit, and about 0.45 to 1 microgram was reverse transcribed with random hexamers. In TCRdb, the public reads were trimmed at Q25 with fastp and aligned with MiXCR, with productive beta chains retained. All rows with the same CDR3 protein become a single entry with the most common DNA and genes. This sample gives 70,000 to 85,000 distinct CDR3 sequences in total; 95% to 97% of them show up just once. The ten top clones hold around 0.41% of the sample. The material sequenced was CD8+ T cells from PBMCs. Every receptor here comes from a human donor with Susac syndrome.

This clonotype was seen a single time. The chain carries TRBV12-3 or TRBV12-4 and TRBJ2-2; 9 positions agree with TRBD2. This CDR3 spans 17 amino acids. V gave up 7 bases and J gave up 6 bases; unmatched junction bases: 15. The CDR3 loop reads CASNRRRGGAGAGELFF. CDR3 nucleotides: TGTGCCAGCAACCGCCGGCGGGGGGGGGCTGGGGCCGGGGAGCTGTTTTTT.

The rearrangement links TRBV30 to TRBJ2-1; possibly TRBD1 or TRBD2 for D (5 bases each). The germline CDR1 and CDR2 sequences are GTSNPN and SVGIG (reference sequence). This CDR3 region has 13 residues. Trimming shortened V by 5 bases and J by 5 bases, and 13 bases separated the two germline ends. The CDR3 DNA is TGTGCCTGGGATGACGGGACGCACAATGAGCAGTTCTTC. Translated, it gives CAWDDGTHNEQFF.

The chain employs TRBV15 and TRBJ2-5, with 9 bases aligning to TRBD2. Unmatched junction bases numbered 7, after V lost 3 bases and J lost 5 bases. The CDR3 consists of 15 residues. Germline V lookup: CDR1 LNHNV, CDR2 YYDKDF (reference sequence). CDR3 bases: TGTGCCACCAGCAGCCCGGGACTAGCTGGGGAGACCCAGTACTTC. Amino acid sequence: CATSSPGLAGETQYF. Full variable domain (remainder filled in from reference TRBV15 and TRBJ2-5): DAMVIQNPRYQVTQFGKPVTLSCSQTLNHNVMYWYQQKSSQAPKLLFHYYDKDFNNEADTPDNFQSRRPNTSFCFLDIRSPGLGDTAMYLCATSSPGLAGETQYFGPGTRLLVL.